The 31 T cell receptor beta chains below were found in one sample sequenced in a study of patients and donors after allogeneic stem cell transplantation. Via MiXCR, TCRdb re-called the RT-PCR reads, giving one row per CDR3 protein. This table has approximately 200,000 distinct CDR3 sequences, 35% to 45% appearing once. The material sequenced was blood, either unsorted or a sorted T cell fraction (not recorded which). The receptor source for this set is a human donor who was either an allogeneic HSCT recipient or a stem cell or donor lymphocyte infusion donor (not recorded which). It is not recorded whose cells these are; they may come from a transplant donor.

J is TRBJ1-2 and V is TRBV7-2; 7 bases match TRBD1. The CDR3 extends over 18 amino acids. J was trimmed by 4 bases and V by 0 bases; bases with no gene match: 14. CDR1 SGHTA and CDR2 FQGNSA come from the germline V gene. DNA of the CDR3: TGTGCCAGCAGCTTAGCCAGGGGGAACTCCTTCGGCAGCTATGGCTACACCTTC. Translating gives CASSLARGNSFGSYGYTF.

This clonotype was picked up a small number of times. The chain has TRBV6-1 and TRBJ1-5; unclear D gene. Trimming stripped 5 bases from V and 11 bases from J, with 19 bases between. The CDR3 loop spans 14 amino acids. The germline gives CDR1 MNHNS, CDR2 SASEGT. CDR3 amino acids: CASSLWLGSESQHF. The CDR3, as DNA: TGTGCCAGCAGTTTGTGGTTAGGGAGTGAGTCCCAGCATTTT.

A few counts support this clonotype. The CDR3: CAISAPPSEKLFF. Here the CDR3 DNA reads TGTGCCATCAGTGCCCCCCCAAGTGAAAAACTGTTTTTT. This chain links TRBV10-3 with TRBJ1-4; D is unresolved. The germline V and J ends were trimmed by 4 bases and 7 bases, with 10 bases remaining between them. Germline lookup yields CDR1 ENHRY and CDR2 SYGVKD. The CDR3 consists of 13 residues.

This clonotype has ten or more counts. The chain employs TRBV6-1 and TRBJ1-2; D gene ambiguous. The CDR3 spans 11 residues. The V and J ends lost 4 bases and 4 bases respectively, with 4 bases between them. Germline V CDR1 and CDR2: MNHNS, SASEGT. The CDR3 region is CASSGGYGYTF. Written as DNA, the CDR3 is TGTGCCAGCAGTGGAGGCTATGGCTACACCTTC.

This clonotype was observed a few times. The CDR3 sequence: CASSLAAGYDQPQHF. CDR3 coding DNA: TGTGCCAGCAGTTTAGCGGCGGGTTATGATCAGCCCCAGCATTTT. The chain combines TRBV12-3 or TRBV12-4 with TRBJ1-5; D gene uncertain. The V end was cut by 0 bases, the J end by 5 bases, with 11 bases between. The CDR3 runs 15 residues.

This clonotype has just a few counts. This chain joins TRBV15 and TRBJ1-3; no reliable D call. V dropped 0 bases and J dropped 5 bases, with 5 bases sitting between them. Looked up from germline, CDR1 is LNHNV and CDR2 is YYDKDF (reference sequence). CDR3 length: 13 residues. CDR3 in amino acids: CATSRDRRNTIYF. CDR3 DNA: TGTGCCACCAGCAGAGACAGGAGAAACACCATATATTTT.

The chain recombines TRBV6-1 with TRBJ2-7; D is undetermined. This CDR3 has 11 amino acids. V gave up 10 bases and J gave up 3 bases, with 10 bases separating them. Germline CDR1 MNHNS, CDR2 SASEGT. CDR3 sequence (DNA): TGTGCCACCCATCTGAACTACGAGCAGTACTTC. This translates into CATHLNYEQYF.

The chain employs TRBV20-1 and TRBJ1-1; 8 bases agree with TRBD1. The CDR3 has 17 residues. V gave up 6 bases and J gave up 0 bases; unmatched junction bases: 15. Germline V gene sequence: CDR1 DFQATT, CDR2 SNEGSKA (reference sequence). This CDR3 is CSADRMTGDSMNTEAFF. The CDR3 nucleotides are TGCAGTGCGGATAGGATGACAGGGGATAGTATGAACACTGAAGCTTTCTTT.

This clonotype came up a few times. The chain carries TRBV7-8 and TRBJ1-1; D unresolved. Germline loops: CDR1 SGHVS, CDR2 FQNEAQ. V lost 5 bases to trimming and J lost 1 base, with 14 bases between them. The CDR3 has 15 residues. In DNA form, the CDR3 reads TGTGCCAGCAGCCCCATCCGAGCAGAGAACACTGAAGCTTTCTTT. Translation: CASSPIRAENTEAFF.

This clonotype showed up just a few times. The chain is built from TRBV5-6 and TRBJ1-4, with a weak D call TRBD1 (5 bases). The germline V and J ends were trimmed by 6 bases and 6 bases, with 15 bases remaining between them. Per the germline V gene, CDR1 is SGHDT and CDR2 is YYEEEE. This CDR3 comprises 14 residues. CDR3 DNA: TGTGCCAGCACCAATAGGCAGGGCGATGAAAAACTGTTTTTT. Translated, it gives CASTNRQGDEKLFF.

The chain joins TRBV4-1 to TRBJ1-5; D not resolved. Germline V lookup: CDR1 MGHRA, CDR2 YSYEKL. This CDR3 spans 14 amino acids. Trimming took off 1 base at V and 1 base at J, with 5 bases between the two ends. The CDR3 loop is CASSQGNSNQPQHF. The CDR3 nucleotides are TGCGCCAGCAGCCAAGGGAACAGCAATCAGCCCCAGCATTTT.

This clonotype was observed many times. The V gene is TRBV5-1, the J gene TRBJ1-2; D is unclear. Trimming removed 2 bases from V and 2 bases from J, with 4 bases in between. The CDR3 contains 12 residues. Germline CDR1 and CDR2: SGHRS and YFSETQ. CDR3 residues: CASSFENYGYTF. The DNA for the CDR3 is TGCGCCAGCAGCTTCGAGAACTATGGCTACACCTTC.

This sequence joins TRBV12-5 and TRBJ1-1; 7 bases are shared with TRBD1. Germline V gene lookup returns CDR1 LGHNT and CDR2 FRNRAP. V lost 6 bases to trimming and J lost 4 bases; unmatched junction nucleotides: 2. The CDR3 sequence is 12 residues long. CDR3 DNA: TGTGCTAGTGGCAGGGGGAGCACTGAAGCTTTCTTT. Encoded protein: CASGRGSTEAFF.

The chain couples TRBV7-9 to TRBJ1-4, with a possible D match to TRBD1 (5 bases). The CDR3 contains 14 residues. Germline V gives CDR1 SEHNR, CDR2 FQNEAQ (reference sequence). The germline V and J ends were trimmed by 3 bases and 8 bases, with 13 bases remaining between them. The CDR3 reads CASSLTANSEKLFF. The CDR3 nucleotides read TGTGCCAGCAGCTTGACAGCAAACTCCGAAAAACTGTTTTTT.

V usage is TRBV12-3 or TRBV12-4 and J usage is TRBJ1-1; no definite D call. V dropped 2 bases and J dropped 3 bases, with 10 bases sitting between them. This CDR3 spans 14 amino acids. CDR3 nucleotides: TGTGCCAGCAGTTTAAAATCTAGAGACACTGAAGCTTTCTTT. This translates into CASSLKSRDTEAFF.

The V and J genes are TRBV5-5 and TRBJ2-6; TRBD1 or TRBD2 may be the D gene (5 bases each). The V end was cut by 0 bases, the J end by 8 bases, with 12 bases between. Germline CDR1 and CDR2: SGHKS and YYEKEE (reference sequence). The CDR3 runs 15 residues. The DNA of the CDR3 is TGTGCCAGCAGCTTGGACCAGGGAGCGACCAACGTCCTGACTTTC. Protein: CASSLDQGATNVLTF. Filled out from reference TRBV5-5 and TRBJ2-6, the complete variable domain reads DAGVTQSPTHLIKTRGQQVTLRCSPISGHKSVSWYQQVLGQGPQFIFQYYEKEERGRGNFPDRFSARQFPNYSSELNVNALLLGDSALYLCASSLDQGATNVLTFGAGSRLTVL.

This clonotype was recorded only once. The CDR3 loop reads CASSLSRRVGNTIYF. CDR3 coding DNA: TGTGCCAGCAGTTTATCTCGCAGGGTTGGAAACACCATATATTTT. J is TRBJ1-3 and V is TRBV27; TRBD1 is a possible D gene (5 bases). The germline V gene encodes CDR1 MNHEY and CDR2 SMNVEV (reference sequence). Trimming took 0 bases from V and 3 from J, leaving 9 bases between them. The CDR3 length is 15 residues.

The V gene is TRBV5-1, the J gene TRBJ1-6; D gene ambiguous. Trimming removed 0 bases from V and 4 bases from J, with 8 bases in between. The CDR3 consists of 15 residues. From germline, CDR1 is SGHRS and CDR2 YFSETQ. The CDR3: CASSLEPSYNSPLHF. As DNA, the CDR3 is TGCGCCAGCAGCTTGGAACCCAGTTATAATTCACCCCTCCACTTT.

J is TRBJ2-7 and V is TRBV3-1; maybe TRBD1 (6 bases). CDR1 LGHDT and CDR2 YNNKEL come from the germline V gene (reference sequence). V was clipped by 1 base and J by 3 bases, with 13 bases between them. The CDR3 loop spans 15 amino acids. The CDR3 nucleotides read TGTGCCAGCAGCCAAGTCGCCAGGGGAAACTACGAGCAGTACTTC. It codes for CASSQVARGNYEQYF.

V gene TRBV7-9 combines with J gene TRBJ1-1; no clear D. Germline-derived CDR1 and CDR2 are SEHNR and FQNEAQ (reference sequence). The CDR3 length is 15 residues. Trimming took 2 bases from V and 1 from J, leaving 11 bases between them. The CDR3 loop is CASSLFPDQNTEAFF. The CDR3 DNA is TGTGCCAGCAGCTTATTTCCAGACCAGAACACTGAAGCTTTCTTT.

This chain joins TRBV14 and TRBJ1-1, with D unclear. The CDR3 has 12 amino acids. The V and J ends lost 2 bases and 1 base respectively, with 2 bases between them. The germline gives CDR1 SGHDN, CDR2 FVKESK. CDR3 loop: CASSQRNTEAFF. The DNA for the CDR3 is TGTGCCAGCAGCCAACGGAACACTGAAGCTTTCTTT.

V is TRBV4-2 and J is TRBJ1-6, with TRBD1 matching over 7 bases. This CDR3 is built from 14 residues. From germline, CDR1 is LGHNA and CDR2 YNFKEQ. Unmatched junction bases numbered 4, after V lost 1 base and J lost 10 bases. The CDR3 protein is CASSQGQGESPLHF. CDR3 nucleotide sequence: TGTGCCAGCAGCCAAGGACAGGGAGAATCACCCCTCCACTTT.

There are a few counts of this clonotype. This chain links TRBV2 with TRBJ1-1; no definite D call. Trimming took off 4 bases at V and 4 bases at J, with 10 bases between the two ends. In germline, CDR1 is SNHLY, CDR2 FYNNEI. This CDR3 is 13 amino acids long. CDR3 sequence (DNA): TGTGCCAGCAGTGCCCAGGATGGCACTGAAGCTTTCTTT. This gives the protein CASSAQDGTEAFF.

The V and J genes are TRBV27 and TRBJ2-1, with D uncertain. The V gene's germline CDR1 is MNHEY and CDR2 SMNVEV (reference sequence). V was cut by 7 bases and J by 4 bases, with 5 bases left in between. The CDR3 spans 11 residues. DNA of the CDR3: TGTGCCAGCATGGAGTACAATGAGCAGTTCTTC. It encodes CASMEYNEQFF.

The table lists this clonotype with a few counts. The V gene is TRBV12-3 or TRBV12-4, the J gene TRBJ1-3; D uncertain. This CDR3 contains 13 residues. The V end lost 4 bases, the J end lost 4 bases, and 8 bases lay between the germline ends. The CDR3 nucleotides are TGTGCCAGCAGTTGGGGATCCGGAAACACCATATATTTT. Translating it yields CASSWGSGNTIYF.

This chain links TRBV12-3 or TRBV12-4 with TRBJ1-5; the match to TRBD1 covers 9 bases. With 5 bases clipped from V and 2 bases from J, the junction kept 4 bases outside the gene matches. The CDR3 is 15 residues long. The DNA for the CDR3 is TGTGCCAGCAGTAAGAGGACAGGGGGCAATCAGCCCCAGCATTTT. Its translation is CASSKRTGGNQPQHF.

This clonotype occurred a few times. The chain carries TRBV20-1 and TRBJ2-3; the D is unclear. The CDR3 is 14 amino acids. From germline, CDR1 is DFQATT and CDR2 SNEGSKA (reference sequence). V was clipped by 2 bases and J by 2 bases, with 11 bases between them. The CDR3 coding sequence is TGCAGTGCTAGACAGACACGATCCACAGATACGCAGTATTTT. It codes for CSARQTRSTDTQYF.

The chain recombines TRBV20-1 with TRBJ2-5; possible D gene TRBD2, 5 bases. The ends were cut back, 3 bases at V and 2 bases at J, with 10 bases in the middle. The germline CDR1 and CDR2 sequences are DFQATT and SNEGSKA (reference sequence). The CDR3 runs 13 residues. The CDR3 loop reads CSASEGFQETQYF. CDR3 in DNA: TGCAGTGCTAGTGAGGGTTTTCAAGAGACCCAGTACTTC.

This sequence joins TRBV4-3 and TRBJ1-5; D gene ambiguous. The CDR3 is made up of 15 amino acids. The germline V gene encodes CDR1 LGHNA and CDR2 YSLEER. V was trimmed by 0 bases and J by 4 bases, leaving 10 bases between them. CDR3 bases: TGCGCCAGCAGCCAAGATTGGGCATGGAATCAGCCCCAGCATTTT. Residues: CASSQDWAWNQPQHF.

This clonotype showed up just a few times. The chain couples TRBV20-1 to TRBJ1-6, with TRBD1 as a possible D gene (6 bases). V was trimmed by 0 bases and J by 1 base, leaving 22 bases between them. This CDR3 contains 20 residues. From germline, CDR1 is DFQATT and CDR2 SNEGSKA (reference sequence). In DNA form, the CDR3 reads TGCAGTGCTAGAGATCGGAGACAGGAGGAGTCTTGGTCCTATAATTCACCCCTCCACTTT. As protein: CSARDRRQEESWSYNSPLHF.

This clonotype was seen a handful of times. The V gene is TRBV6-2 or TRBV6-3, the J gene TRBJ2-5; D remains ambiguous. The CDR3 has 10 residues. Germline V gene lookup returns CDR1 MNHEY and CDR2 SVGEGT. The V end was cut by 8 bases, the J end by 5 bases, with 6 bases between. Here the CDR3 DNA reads TGTGCCAGCGGCGAGGAGACCCAGTACTTC. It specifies CASGEETQYF.